This TCR beta chain derives from a study of cytomegalovirus exposure and HLA in healthy donors. Study details: The roughly 660 first-cohort repertoires shared a platform with the roughly 120 validation repertoires, as reported in a later analysis. Findings and caveats of the study: Cytomegalovirus status was reportedly diagnosed by the classifier with high specificity and sensitivity.

Profiled with immunoSEQ multiplex PCR; TCRdb holds only in-frame clones, not every one. This table has under 150,000 clones, 70% to 90% appearing once. With regard to this clone: The target antigen is unknown.

Sequencing input: PBMCs. The TCR originated in a young woman in good health and CMV-seropositive.

The CDR3 DNA sequence: TGTGCCAGTAGTAGCCTCAGGGCGGGAGGGCAGCCCCAGCATTTT. Its translation is CASSSLRAGGQPQHF. The V and J genes are TRBV19 and TRBJ1-5, with a tentative D call TRBD1 (5 bases). Trimming shortened V by 4 bases and J by 7 bases, and 17 bases separated the two germline ends. Germline-derived CDR1 and CDR2 are LNHDA and SQIVND (reference sequence). The CDR3 has 15 amino acids.